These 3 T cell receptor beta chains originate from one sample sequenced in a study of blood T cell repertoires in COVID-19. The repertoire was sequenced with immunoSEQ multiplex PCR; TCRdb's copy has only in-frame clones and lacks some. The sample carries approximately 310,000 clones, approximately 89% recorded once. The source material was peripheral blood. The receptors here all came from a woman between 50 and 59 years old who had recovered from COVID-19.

CDR3 in DNA: TGTGCCAGCCAGCGGGATATACAAGAGACCCAGTACTTC. Residues: CASQRDIQETQYF. The genes are TRBV2 and TRBJ2-5, with 7 bases identical to TRBD2. CDR1 SNHLY and CDR2 FYNNEI come from the germline V gene. This CDR3 has 13 residues. Germline trimming cut 8 bases from V and 2 bases from J; bases unmatched to any gene: 5.

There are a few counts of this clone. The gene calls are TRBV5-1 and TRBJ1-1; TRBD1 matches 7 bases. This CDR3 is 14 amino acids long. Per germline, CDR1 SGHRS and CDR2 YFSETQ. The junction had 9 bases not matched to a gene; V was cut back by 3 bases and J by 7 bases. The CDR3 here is CASSYKQGTGEAFF. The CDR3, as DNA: TGCGCCAGCAGCTACAAACAGGGGACGGGTGAAGCTTTCTTT.

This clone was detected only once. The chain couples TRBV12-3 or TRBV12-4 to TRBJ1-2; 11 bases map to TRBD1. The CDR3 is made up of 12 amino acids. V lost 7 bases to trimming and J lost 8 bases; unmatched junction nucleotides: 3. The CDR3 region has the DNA TGTGCCAGCACCTGGACAGGGGGCGGCTACACCTTC. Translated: CASTWTGGGYTF.